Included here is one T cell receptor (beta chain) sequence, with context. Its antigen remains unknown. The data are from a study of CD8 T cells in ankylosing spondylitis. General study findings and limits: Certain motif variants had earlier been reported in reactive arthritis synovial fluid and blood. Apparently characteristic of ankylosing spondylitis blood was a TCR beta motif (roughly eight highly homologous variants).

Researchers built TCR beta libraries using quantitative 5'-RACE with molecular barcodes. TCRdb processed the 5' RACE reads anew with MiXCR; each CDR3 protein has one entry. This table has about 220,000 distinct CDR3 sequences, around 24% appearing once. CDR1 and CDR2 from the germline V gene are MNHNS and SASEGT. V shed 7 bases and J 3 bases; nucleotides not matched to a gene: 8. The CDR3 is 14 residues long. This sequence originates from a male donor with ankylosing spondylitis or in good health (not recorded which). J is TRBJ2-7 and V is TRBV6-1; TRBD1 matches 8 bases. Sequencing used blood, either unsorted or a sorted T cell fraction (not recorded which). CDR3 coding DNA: TGTGCCAGCAACCAGCTGACAGGGGTCTACGAGCAGTACTTC. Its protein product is CASNQLTGVYEQYF.